Shown below are 11 T cell receptor beta chains from a single sample sequenced in a study of blood T cell repertoires in COVID-19. The data were produced by immunoSEQ multiplex PCR, yet TCRdb's version contains in-frame clones alone and is incomplete. The sample records under 300,000 clones, around 90% being singletons. The sequenced material came from PBMCs or T cells enriched from blood (not recorded which). The receptor source for this set is a young woman who had recovered from COVID-19.

The chain couples TRBV7-9 to TRBJ2-1, with unresolved D. V was pared by 5 bases and J by 8 bases, with 7 bases between. Germline CDR1 and CDR2: SEHNR and FQNEAQ (reference sequence). The CDR3 extends over 11 amino acids. CDR3 sequence reads: CASSIGYEQFF. The DNA for the CDR3 is TGTGCCAGCAGCATCGGGTATGAGCAGTTCTTC.

The chain joins TRBV7-8 to TRBJ1-2; D gene ambiguous. The CDR3 length is 12 residues. Germline assignment: CDR1 SGHVS and CDR2 FQNEAQ. The V end lost 1 base, the J end lost 11 bases, and 11 bases lay between the germline ends. CDR3: CASSLDSPLYTF. The CDR3 DNA is TGTGCCAGCAGCTTAGACTCCCCACTATACACCTTC.

V usage is TRBV27 and J usage is TRBJ1-3; TRBD1 aligns across 8 bases. V shed 1 base, J shed 1 base, and the junction held 15 bases outside the gene matches. The germline V gene encodes CDR1 MNHEY and CDR2 SMNVEV (reference sequence). The CDR3 has 20 residues. The CDR3 sequence is CASSLWERTGRTRSGNTIYF. In nucleotides, the CDR3 is TGTGCCAGCAGTTTATGGGAGAGGACAGGGAGGACTAGGTCTGGAAACACCATATATTTT.

This chain connects TRBV10-2 to TRBJ2-2; D perhaps matches TRBD2 (5 bases). Germline CDR1 reads WSHSY; CDR2 reads SAAADI. Trimming removed 7 bases at V and 7 bases at J, with 28 bases between. This CDR3 region has 18 residues. Here the CDR3 DNA reads TGCGCCAGCACCGACGTCCTCACCAGACTGGGGAGAGGCGGGGAGCTGTTTTTT. Protein: CASTDVLTRLGRGGELFF.

The rearrangement links TRBV19 to TRBJ1-2; D is unresolved. The CDR3 totals 15 residues. Germline-derived CDR1 and CDR2 are LNHDA and SQIVND (reference sequence). Trimming shortened V by 11 bases and J by 4 bases, and 23 bases separated the two germline ends. Written as DNA, the CDR3 is TGTGCCCAAAACCCTGCCCGGCGGCGCAGCTATGGCTACACCTTC. Its protein product is CAQNPARRRSYGYTF.

The J gene is TRBJ2-7, the V gene TRBV27; 8 nucleotides align to TRBD2. Trimming removed 8 bases from V and 4 bases from J; junction bases left unmatched: 7. The germline CDR1 and CDR2 sequences are MNHEY and SMNVEV (reference sequence). CDR3 length: 13 amino acids. As DNA, the CDR3 is TGTGCCAGCCGGGCTAGCGGGTTATACGAGCAGTACTTC. Encoded protein: CASRASGLYEQYF.

The chain has TRBV29-1 and TRBJ2-7; weak D call: TRBD1 (6 bases). Trimming stripped 4 bases from V and 4 bases from J, with 17 bases between. The CDR3 length is 14 residues. Germline assignment: CDR1 SQVTM and CDR2 ANQGSEA. The CDR3 is CSVVTLDSTYEQYF. The CDR3 DNA is TGCAGCGTTGTTACTCTGGACAGCACTTACGAGCAGTACTTC.

The chain uses TRBV12-3 or TRBV12-4 and TRBJ2-7; D might be TRBD1 (6 bases). The CDR3 totals 13 residues. V was cut by 6 bases and J by 2 bases, with 11 bases left in between. The CDR3 sequence is CASRSGVTYEQYF. The CDR3 DNA follows: TGTGCCAGCAGGTCAGGGGTAACCTACGAGCAGTACTTC.

The rearrangement links TRBV4-1 to TRBJ1-2; 7 bases map to TRBD1. Unmatched junction bases numbered 16, after V lost 0 bases and J lost 0 bases. Germline V gene lookup returns CDR1 MGHRA and CDR2 YSYEKL. This CDR3 has 20 residues. The CDR3 loop is CASSQDIGRPGGLTNYGYTF. The CDR3, as DNA: TGCGCCAGCAGCCAAGATATCGGTAGGCCAGGGGGATTAACTAACTATGGCTACACCTTC.

The chain couples TRBV9 to TRBJ1-1, with D perhaps matching TRBD1 (5 bases). V lost 0 bases, J lost 4 bases, and 28 bases lay in between. This CDR3 region has 20 residues. Germline values: CDR1 SGDLS, CDR2 YYNGEE. In nucleotides, the CDR3 is TGTGCCAGCAGCGTAGCTGCAGGTAGAGCAGCGGGGGGTGGTGGCACTGAAGCTTTCTTT. This encodes CASSVAAGRAAGGGGTEAFF.

V gene TRBV21-1 combines with J gene TRBJ1-2; the table calls TRBD1, which could not be checked here. TRBV21-1 is reported as a pseudogene. The CDR3 spans 16 residues. CDR3 sequence: CASRYLYRRKLYGYTF. The CDR3 DNA follows: TGTGCCAGCCGATACCTCTACAGGCGTAAACTCTATGGCTACACCTTC.